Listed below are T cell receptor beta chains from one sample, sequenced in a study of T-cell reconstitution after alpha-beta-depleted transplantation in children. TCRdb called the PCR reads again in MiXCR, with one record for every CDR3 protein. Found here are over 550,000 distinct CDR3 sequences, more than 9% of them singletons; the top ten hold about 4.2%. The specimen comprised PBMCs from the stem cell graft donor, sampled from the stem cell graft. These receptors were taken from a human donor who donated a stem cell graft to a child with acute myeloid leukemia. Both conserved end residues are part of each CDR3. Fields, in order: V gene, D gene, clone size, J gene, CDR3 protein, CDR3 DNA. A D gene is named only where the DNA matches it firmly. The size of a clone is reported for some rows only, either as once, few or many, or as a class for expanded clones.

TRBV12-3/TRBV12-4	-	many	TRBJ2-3	CATRDPTYTDTQYF	TGTGCCACCCGGGACCCCACATACACAGATACGCAGTATTTT
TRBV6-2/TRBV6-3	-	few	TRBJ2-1	CASRRAETSYNEQFF	TGTGCCAGCAGGAGAGCGGAGACCTCCTACAATGAGCAGTTCTTC
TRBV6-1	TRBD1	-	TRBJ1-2	CASSLGVNRGWGRGYTF	TGTGCCAGCAGTCTTGGGGTCAACAGGGGCTGGGGTCGCGGCTACACCTTC
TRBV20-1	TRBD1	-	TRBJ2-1	CCARGRDRGQSYNEQFF	TGCTGTGCTAGAGGAAGGGACAGGGGCCAGTCCTACAATGAGCAGTTCTTC
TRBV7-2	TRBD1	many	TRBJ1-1	CASSPRQGAYTEAFF	TGTGCCAGCAGCCCGAGACAGGGGGCATATACTGAAGCTTTCTTT
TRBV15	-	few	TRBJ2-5	CATSTRRQETQYF	TGTGCCACCAGCACGAGGAGACAAGAGACCCAGTACTTC
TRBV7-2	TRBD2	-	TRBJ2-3	CASSFALAGGEDTQYF	TGTGCCAGCAGCTTTGCTCTAGCGGGAGGGGAGGATACGCAGTATTTT
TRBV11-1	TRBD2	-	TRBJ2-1	CASSSRGRSGRLNNEQFF	TGTGCCAGCAGCTCAAGAGGGAGAAGCGGGAGGCTAAACAATGAGCAGTTCTTC
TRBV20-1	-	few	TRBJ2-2	CSARDSGIGTGELFF	TGCAGTGCTAGAGATTCCGGGATCGGGACCGGGGAGCTGTTTTTT
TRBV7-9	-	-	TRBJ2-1	CASSSGGDSPVNEQFF	TGTGCCAGCAGCTCAGGGGGGGATAGTCCCGTCAATGAGCAGTTCTTC
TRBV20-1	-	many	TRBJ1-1	CSALGWWNTEAFF	TGCAGTGCTCTGGGGTGGTGGAACACTGAAGCTTTCTTT
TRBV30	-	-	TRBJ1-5	CAWSATAWGYQPQHF	TGTGCCTGGAGTGCTACTGCCTGGGGGTATCAGCCCCAGCATTTT
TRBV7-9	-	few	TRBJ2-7	CASSTRTAAPYEQYF	TGTGCCAGCAGCACCAGGACAGCCGCACCCTACGAGCAGTACTTC
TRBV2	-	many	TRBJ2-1	CASTLGLENEQFF	TGTGCCAGCACTCTCGGGCTCGAAAATGAGCAGTTCTTC
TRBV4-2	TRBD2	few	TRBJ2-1	CASSQDIRTSGRDEQFF	TGTGCCAGCAGCCAAGATATTAGGACTAGCGGGAGGGATGAGCAGTTCTTC
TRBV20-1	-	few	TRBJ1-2	CSAHRQAQEYGYTF	TGCAGTGCTCACCGACAGGCCCAGGAGTATGGCTACACCTTC
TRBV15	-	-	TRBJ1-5	CATSRDRGWDQPQHF	TGTGCCACCAGCAGAGATCGGGGGTGGGATCAGCCCCAGCATTTT
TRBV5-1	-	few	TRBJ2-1	CASSFDPARGYNEQFF	TGCGCCAGCAGCTTCGACCCCGCACGAGGGTACAATGAGCAGTTCTTC
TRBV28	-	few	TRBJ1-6	CVSSSSGLTGSPLHF	TGTGTCAGCAGCTCAAGCGGACTTACTGGATCACCCCTCCACTTT
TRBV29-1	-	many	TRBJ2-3	CSVEDGANTQYF	TGCAGCGTTGAAGATGGCGCGAATACGCAGTATTTT
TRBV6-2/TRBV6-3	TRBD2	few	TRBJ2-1	CASSYPSGSGNEQFF	TGTGCCAGCAGTTACCCTAGCGGGAGCGGCAATGAGCAGTTCTTC
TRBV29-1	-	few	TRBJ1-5	CSAYLTENPYNQPQHF	TGCAGCGCTTACCTTACAGAGAATCCTTACAATCAGCCCCAGCATTTT
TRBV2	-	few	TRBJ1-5	CASSDVGQTRGQPQHF	TGTGCCAGCAGTGATGTAGGACAGACAAGGGGTCAGCCCCAGCATTTT
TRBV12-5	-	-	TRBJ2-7	CASGSFSF	TGTGCTAGTGGTTCCTTTTCTTTC
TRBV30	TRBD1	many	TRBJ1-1	CAWSLGQGTAFF	TGTGCCTGGAGTTTGGGACAGGGAACAGCTTTCTTT
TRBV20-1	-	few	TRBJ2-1	CSASGTSNYNEQFF	TGCAGTGCTAGCGGGACTTCTAACTACAATGAGCAGTTCTTC
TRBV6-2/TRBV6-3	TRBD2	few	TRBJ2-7	CASRLKGLAGGPWTGEQYF	TGTGCCAGCAGACTTAAGGGCCTAGCGGGAGGGCCTTGGACTGGGGAGCAGTACTTC